This T cell receptor (beta chain) was sequenced for a study of spatial heterogeneity in lung cancer. Overall study: Detection consistently captured more beta-chain sequences than alpha-chain sequences. Raw sequencing reads included, on average, more than nine appearances of each unique TCR and UMI combination.

Via MiXCR, TCRdb re-called the 5' RACE reads, giving one row per CDR3 protein. The data show about 3,300 distinct CDR3 sequences, about 12% seen once. Study-wide results and limits: For expanded intratumoral alpha and beta TCRs, counts tracked tumor mutation counts.

This clonotype is labeled as medium-sized. Its antigen remains unknown. There are 15 residues in the CDR3. CDR1 is SGHRS and CDR2 is YFSETQ in the germline V gene. After removal of 9 bases from V and 2 bases from J, the junction contained 9 bases not matched to a gene. The time point: sample taken at primary tumor resection. Donation came from 70 or so patients with untreated early-stage non-small cell lung cancer. Whole RNA obtained from tumor, nontumor lung or frozen PBMC underwent sequencing without sorting. This clonotype was obtained from a male donor with early-stage non-small cell lung cancer. The gene calls are TRBV5-1 and TRBJ2-2; 8 nucleotides align to TRBD2. The material was lung tumor tissue, obtained at surgery. As DNA, the CDR3 is TGCGCCACCCAAGCGGGGGCTGGAAACACCGGGGAGCTGTTTTTT. Residues: CATQAGAGNTGELFF.